The entry that follows covers one T cell receptor beta chain sequence. CDR3 length: 14 amino acids. Germline CDR1 and CDR2: ENHRY and SYGVKD. Trimming took off 0 bases at V and 3 bases at J, with 6 bases between the two ends. The entry originates in a study of blood T cell repertoires in COVID-19. Study overall: There were acute and convalescent COVID-19 samples, and they came from the United States, Italy and Spain. PBMCs, B-cell-depleted T cells, or T cells were the source of the cDNA or gDNA that made up the material.

As handled by the study authors: Amplifying reference gene primers gave estimates of nucleated cell counts. Clones were read by immunoSEQ multiplex PCR, and TCRdb kept only the in-frame ones, dropping some. The V and J calls and clone size are taken from that table; D and trimming were inferred from the DNA. This table holds approximately 270,000 clones, about 80% found once. Sequencing was performed on peripheral blood. The chain employs TRBV10-3 and TRBJ1-5, with no clear D. This receptor was obtained from an elderly man with acute or convalescent COVID-19. CDR3 residues: CAISESPVNQPQHF. As DNA, the CDR3 is TGTGCCATCAGTGAGTCCCCCGTCAATCAGCCCCAGCATTTT.